Here is one TCR beta chain with its context. Germline V lookup: CDR1 MGHRA, CDR2 YSYEKL. This CDR3 has 16 amino acids. The V gene lost 5 bases and the J gene lost 8 bases, with 24 bases spanning the gap. This entry comes from a study of shared clonotypes between healthy human individuals. Produced via immunoSEQ multiplex PCR; TCRdb's table is partial and in-frame only. The table has over 2 million clones, 85% to 95% seen once. The receptor's source is a man aged 18 to 29 in good health. J is TRBJ1-2 and V is TRBV4-1, with D maybe TRBD1 (6 bases). Sequencing used naive CD4+ T cells sorted from blood. The subset denotes: CD45RA+ positively selected. The CDR3 spells CASSGHREGPIRGYTF. The CDR3 DNA is TGCGCCAGCAGCGGACACAGGGAGGGGCCCATTAGAGGCTACACCTTC.